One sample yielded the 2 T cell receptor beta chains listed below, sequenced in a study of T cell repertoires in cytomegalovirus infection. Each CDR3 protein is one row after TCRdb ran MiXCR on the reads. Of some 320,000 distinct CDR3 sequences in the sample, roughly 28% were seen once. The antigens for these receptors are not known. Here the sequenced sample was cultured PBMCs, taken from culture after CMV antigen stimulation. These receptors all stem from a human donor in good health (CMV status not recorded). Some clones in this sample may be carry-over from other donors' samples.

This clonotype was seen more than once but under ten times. CDR3 nucleotide sequence: TGTGCCAGCAAGGGGGGCGCGGTTTCGGATACGCAGTATTTT. Translated: CASKGGAVSDTQYF. The rearrangement uses TRBV6-6 and TRBJ2-3, with D perhaps being TRBD1 or TRBD2 (6 bases each). The CDR3 covers 14 residues. Trimming removed 7 bases from V and 6 bases from J, with 17 bases in between. CDR1 MNHNY and CDR2 SVGAGI come from the germline V gene (reference sequence).

The CDR3 DNA is TGCGCCAGCAGCGGGGCCACAGGGTCCTCCCGGCAGTTCTTC. Translation gives CASSGATGSSRQFF. The chain is built from TRBV5-1 and TRBJ2-1, with D possibly matching TRBD1 (6 bases). This CDR3 has 14 residues. CDR1 is SGHRS and CDR2 is YFSETQ in the germline V gene. With 4 bases removed from V and 12 bases from J, the gap between germline ends came to 20 bases.